This passage covers 15 T cell receptor beta chains from one sample sequenced in a study of T cell responses to AZD1222 COVID-19 vaccine. The method was immunoSEQ multiplex PCR; TCRdb's version includes in-frame clones alone and lacks a portion of them. Counted here are some 160,000 clones, around nine tenths occurring once; the ten biggest clones make up about 1%. Sequenced material: peripheral blood, taken 28 days after the second AZD1222 dose. These receptors were taken from an adult who received the AZD1222 COVID-19 vaccine.

The CDR3: CASRGGIQETQYF. As DNA, the CDR3 is TGTGCCAGCAGGGGGGGGATCCAAGAGACCCAGTACTTC. The chain has TRBV2 and TRBJ2-5; 7 bases map to TRBD2. V gave up 6 bases and J gave up 1 base; unmatched junction bases: 2. Germline lookup yields CDR1 SNHLY and CDR2 FYNNEI. This CDR3 spans 13 amino acids.

The chain is built from TRBV10-3 and TRBJ2-7; TRBD1 aligns across 9 bases. Germline lookup yields CDR1 ENHRY and CDR2 SYGVKD. Germline trimming cut 3 bases from V and 5 bases from J; bases unmatched to any gene: 20. This CDR3 spans 19 amino acids. The CDR3 nucleotides are TGTGCCATCAGTGAAGGGAGGGACAGGGCCCCCCTCCGGGGACACGAGCAGTACTTC. This gives the protein CAISEGRDRAPLRGHEQYF.

The chain carries TRBV27 and TRBJ2-5; weak D call: TRBD2 (6 bases). CDR1 and CDR2 from the germline V gene are MNHEY and SMNVEV (reference sequence). Trimming took off 5 bases at V and 4 bases at J, with 17 bases between the two ends. The CDR3 runs to 15 residues. The CDR3 reads CASSPRARGRETQYF. CDR3 nucleotides: TGTGCCAGCAGTCCTCGGGCGCGGGGTCGAGAGACCCAGTACTTC.

The chain joins TRBV27 to TRBJ1-1, with D unclear. There are 14 residues in the CDR3. Trimming cost V 2 bases and J 1 base, with 8 bases left between them. Germline V gene data show CDR1 as MNHEY and CDR2 as SMNVEV (reference sequence). For the CDR3, the DNA is TGTGCCAGCAGTTTAGGGAGTCAGAACACTGAAGCTTTCTTT. Its translation is CASSLGSQNTEAFF.

This chain uses TRBV7-2 with TRBJ1-2, with 7 bases identical to TRBD1. Trimming took 6 bases from V and 5 from J; bases not matched to a gene: 6. Germline CDR1 SGHTA, CDR2 FQGNSA. The CDR3 sequence is 13 residues long. The CDR3 loop reads CASRTGTAYGYTF. CDR3 coding DNA: TGTGCCAGCAGAACCGGGACAGCTTATGGCTACACCTTC.

V usage is TRBV5-1 and J usage is TRBJ2-7, with D perhaps matching TRBD1 (6 bases). The CDR3 extends over 15 amino acids. From germline, CDR1 is SGHRS and CDR2 YFSETQ. The V and J ends lost 0 bases and 0 bases respectively, with 10 bases between them. The CDR3 DNA reads as TGCGCCAGCAGCTTGGAGGGACACTTCTCCTACGAGCAGTACTTC. It yields the protein CASSLEGHFSYEQYF.

In the case of this clone: Relative to the germline gene, one junction end is altered; a read error may explain this. The CDR3 spells CASSEDIRPSAAFF. CDR3 sequence (DNA): TGTGCCAGCAGCGAAGATATCCGGCCGAGCGCAGCTTTCTTT. The rearrangement links TRBV3-1 (or the pseudogene TRBV3-2) to TRBJ1-1; D not certain. Germline V gives CDR1 LGHDT, CDR2 YNNKEL (reference sequence). The CDR3 extends over 14 amino acids.

CDR3 coding DNA: TGTGCCAGCAGTCCTCAGACACCTCCAACTAATGAAAAACTGTTTTTT. Translated, it gives CASSPQTPPTNEKLFF. The chain combines TRBV27 with TRBJ1-4; D remains unclear. The CDR3 runs 16 residues. The V end lost 5 bases, the J end lost 0 bases, and 13 bases lay between the germline ends. CDR1 and CDR2 from the germline V gene are MNHEY and SMNVEV (reference sequence).

The V call is TRBV6-1, the J call TRBJ1-2, with D unclear. V lost 3 bases, J lost 5 bases, and 4 bases lay in between. Germline loops: CDR1 MNHNS, CDR2 SASEGT. This CDR3 has 11 amino acids. Here the CDR3 DNA reads TGTGCCAGCAGTGACCAATATGGCTACACCTTC. It is translated as CASSDQYGYTF.

This clone appeared once. The rearrangement uses TRBV19 and TRBJ1-4; perhaps TRBD1 as D (5 bases). Trimming cost V 6 bases and J 6 bases, with 11 bases left between them. CDR1 and CDR2 from the germline V gene are LNHDA and SQIVND (reference sequence). This CDR3 region has 13 residues. CDR3 in DNA: TGTGCCAGTAGAACCGGGGGGGATGAAAAACTGTTTTTT. Protein product: CASRTGGDEKLFF.

This clone came up a few times. The chain uses TRBV5-5 and TRBJ1-6, with 9 bases lining up with TRBD1. From germline, CDR1 is SGHKS and CDR2 YYEKEE (reference sequence). The CDR3 has 14 amino acids. Trimming removed 0 bases from V and 9 bases from J; junction bases left unmatched: 1. The DNA of the CDR3 is TGTGCCAGCAGCTTGGAGACAGGGGGTTCACCCCTCCACTTT. It is translated as CASSLETGGSPLHF.

Note on this clone: The same CDR3 also results from other DNA sequences found in this sample. The chain couples TRBV27 to TRBJ2-7; tentatively, D is TRBD1 or TRBD2 (5 bases each). Germline CDR1 and CDR2: MNHEY and SMNVEV (reference sequence). The CDR3 consists of 12 residues. Trimming took off 5 bases at V and 1 base at J, with 6 bases between the two ends. CDR3 nucleotides: TGTGCCAGCAGTGGGACGTCCTACGAGCAGTACTTC. Its translation: CASSGTSYEQYF.

The CDR3 DNA follows: TGTGCCAGCAGCCAAGCCGGGGGGAACACTGAAGCTTTCTTT. Translated, it gives CASSQAGGNTEAFF. The genes are TRBV3-1 (or the pseudogene TRBV3-2) and TRBJ1-1, with a possible D match to TRBD1 (5 bases). V was clipped by 1 base and J by 1 base, with 7 bases between them. CDR3 length: 14 residues. Germline loops: CDR1 LGHDT, CDR2 YNNKEL (reference sequence).

V and J are TRBV29-1 and TRBJ2-5; D perhaps matches TRBD1 (5 bases). The CDR3 spans 13 residues. Germline values: CDR1 SQVTM, CDR2 ANQGSEA. V shed 7 bases and J shed 0 bases, with 12 bases lying between them. The CDR3 here is CSAGASDQETQYF. CDR3 in DNA: TGCAGCGCTGGGGCTTCGGACCAAGAGACCCAGTACTTC.

The V gene is TRBV7-9, the J gene TRBJ2-7, with D possibly matching TRBD2 (5 bases). The CDR3 runs to 12 residues. CDR1 and CDR2 (germline): SEHNR, FQNEAQ (reference sequence). With 5 bases removed from V and 9 bases from J, the gap between germline ends came to 14 bases. The DNA for the CDR3 is TGTGCCAGCAGCCAGACCGGGGATTTGCAGTACTTC. Its translation is CASSQTGDLQYF.